Following are 27 T cell receptor beta chains from one sample sequenced in a study of blood T cell repertoires in COVID-19. Assay: immunoSEQ multiplex PCR; the TCRdb copy retains only in-frame clones and omits some. The data contain roughly 700,000 clones, more than 80% of them singletons. The sequenced sample was peripheral blood. The receptors come from a woman aged 18-30 years with acute or convalescent COVID-19.

This chain links TRBV18 with TRBJ2-5; D may be TRBD1 (6 bases). The germline CDR1 and CDR2 sequences are KGHSH and LQKENI. Trimming removed 3 bases from V and 2 bases from J, with 10 bases in between. CDR3 size: 14 residues. In DNA form, the CDR3 reads TGTGCCAGCTCACCTTTCCAGGGGCAAGAGACCCAGTACTTC. This translates into CASSPFQGQETQYF.

The V call is TRBV6-6, the J call TRBJ1-1, with D possibly matching TRBD1 (5 bases). Germline V gene sequence: CDR1 MNHNY, CDR2 SVGAGI (reference sequence). V was trimmed by 0 bases and J by 3 bases, leaving 8 bases between them. This CDR3 is built from 14 residues. The CDR3 region is CASSYSAGDTEAFF. The CDR3 DNA reads as TGTGCCAGCAGTTACTCAGCGGGGGACACTGAAGCTTTCTTT.

The chain combines TRBV12-5 with TRBJ2-7, with a possible D match to TRBD1 (6 bases). Germline CDR1 LGHNT, CDR2 FRNRAP. The CDR3 has 19 amino acids. V was pared by 1 base and J by 0 bases, with 22 bases between. The CDR3 DNA reads as TGTGCTAGTGGTTTGGATACTACCGGGACATATAATAGCTCCTACGAGCAGTACTTC. It yields the protein CASGLDTTGTYNSSYEQYF.

V gene TRBV12-2 combines with J gene TRBJ1-1; TRBD1 reflects the table's D call only, with no check against the DNA. TRBV12-2 is tagged as a pseudogene. CDR3 length equals 22 residues. The CDR3 DNA reads as TGTGCAAGTCGACCAAGGACAGGGGATTCCGGAGGACCTGGGATAACGAACACTGAAGCTTTCTTT. Protein product: CASRPRTGDSGGPGITNTEAFF.

The V call is TRBV5-4, the J call TRBJ2-5; 7 nucleotides agree with TRBD1. Germline values: CDR1 SGHNT, CDR2 YYREEE (reference sequence). CDR3 size: 14 residues. Losses at the gene ends were 4 bases for V and 6 bases for J; bases not matched to a gene: 9. CDR3 protein: CASSPYTGVKTQYF. For the CDR3, the DNA is TGTGCCAGCAGCCCATACACAGGGGTAAAGACCCAGTACTTC.

This sequence joins TRBV5-1 and TRBJ2-2; 12 bases are shared with TRBD2. After removal of 4 bases from V and 6 bases from J, the junction contained 10 bases not matched to a gene. This CDR3 comprises 17 residues. The germline V gene encodes CDR1 SGHRS and CDR2 YFSETQ. CDR3 loop: CASSGGTSGFTPGELFF. The CDR3 DNA is TGCGCCAGCAGCGGCGGGACTAGCGGGTTTACCCCCGGGGAGCTGTTTTTT.

The chain employs TRBV15 and TRBJ2-1; TRBD2 matches at 7 bases. V gave up 8 bases and J gave up 5 bases; unmatched junction bases: 6. CDR1 is LNHNV, CDR2 YYDKDF, per germline (reference sequence). This CDR3 has 13 residues. The CDR3 region has the DNA TGTGCCACCCGGACTAGTCTCAACAATGAGCAGTTCTTC. Protein sequence: CATRTSLNNEQFF.

This chain links TRBV14 with TRBJ1-1; TRBD1 matches at 9 bases. This CDR3 has 15 residues. In germline, CDR1 is SGHDN, CDR2 FVKESK. V dropped 2 bases and J dropped 8; count of bases not matched to a gene: 9. The CDR3 DNA follows: TGTGCCAGCAGCCAATTTTCCCGGGACAGGGTGGAAGCTTTCTTT. Encoded protein: CASSQFSRDRVEAFF.

The genes are TRBV4-2 and TRBJ2-7, with 9 bases matching TRBD1. Looked up from germline, CDR1 is LGHNA and CDR2 is YNFKEQ. This CDR3 is 16 amino acids long. Trimming removed 0 bases from V and 3 bases from J; junction bases left unmatched: 6. The DNA for the CDR3 is TGTGCCAGCAGCCAAGAAGGGACAGGGTTGTACTACGAGCAGTACTTC. Amino acids: CASSQEGTGLYYEQYF.

V is TRBV7-9 and J is TRBJ1-1; the D gene is possibly TRBD1 (5 bases). Germline CDR1 reads SEHNR; CDR2 reads FQNEAQ (reference sequence). Deletions cut 5 bases from V and 1 base from J, with 11 bases between. The CDR3 covers 14 residues. The CDR3 region has the DNA TGTGCCAGCAGCCCCGGGGGGTCGAACACTGAAGCTTTCTTT. It is translated as CASSPGGSNTEAFF.

CDR3 sequence: CASSRGRLGGTDTQYF. CDR3 coding DNA: TGTGCCAGCAGTCGAGGCCGACTAGGAGGCACAGATACGCAGTATTTT. V gene TRBV6-6 combines with J gene TRBJ2-3; D perhaps matches TRBD2 (6 bases). V was trimmed by 5 bases and J by 1 base, leaving 16 bases between them. The CDR3 runs 16 residues. Germline-derived CDR1 and CDR2 are MNHNY and SVGAGI (reference sequence).

This chain links TRBV7-2 with TRBJ2-1; 8 nucleotides agree with TRBD1. Trimming cost V 4 bases and J 6 bases; bases outside gene matches: 8. The CDR3 runs 15 residues. Germline assignment: CDR1 SGHTA and CDR2 FQGNSA. The CDR3 sequence: CASSSNPQGVNEQFF. Written as DNA, the CDR3 is TGTGCCAGCAGCTCAAACCCACAGGGGGTCAATGAGCAGTTCTTC.

The chain carries TRBV6-2 or TRBV6-3 and TRBJ2-7; D may be TRBD1 (5 bases). The CDR3 consists of 12 residues. The V end lost 2 bases, the J end lost 3 bases, and 5 bases lay between the germline ends. CDR1 is MNHEY, CDR2 SVGEGT, per germline. CDR3 loop: CASSYTGYEQYF. In nucleotides, the CDR3 is TGTGCCAGCAGTTACACAGGCTACGAGCAGTACTTC.

The chain is built from TRBV21-1 and TRBJ2-7; the D segment call TRBD1 is taken from the table without a DNA check. TRBV21-1 is assigned pseudogene status. CDR3 length equals 14 residues. CDR3 amino acids: CASSKGQGGYEQYF. CDR3 coding DNA: TGTGCCAGCAGCAAAGGTCAGGGCGGCTACGAGCAGTACTTC.

The rearrangement uses TRBV9 and TRBJ1-3; TRBD1 is a possible D gene (6 bases). Between the trimmed V and J ends, which lost 0 bases and 3 bases, there was a span of 10 bases. The V gene's germline CDR1 is SGDLS and CDR2 YYNGEE. This CDR3 region has 15 residues. The CDR3 spells CASSVAGAVGNTIYF. The CDR3, as DNA: TGTGCCAGCAGCGTAGCAGGGGCGGTTGGAAACACCATATATTTT.

The rearrangement uses TRBV29-1 and TRBJ1-1, with TRBD1 identical over 7 bases. CDR3 length: 14 residues. The V and J ends lost 5 bases and 8 bases, in that order; junction bases with no gene match: 14. Germline V CDR1 and CDR2: SQVTM, ANQGSEA. The CDR3 region is CSVTPGQDPVEAFF. CDR3 DNA sequence: TGCAGCGTTACCCCCGGACAGGACCCAGTAGAAGCTTTCTTT.

The genes are TRBV15 and TRBJ1-5, with TRBD1 as a possible D gene (5 bases). V was clipped by 8 bases and J by 2 bases, with 7 bases between them. From germline, CDR1 is LNHNV and CDR2 YYDKDF (reference sequence). The CDR3 has 12 amino acids. This chain's CDR3 is CATGGGNQPQHF. DNA of the CDR3: TGTGCCACCGGGGGGGGCAATCAGCCCCAGCATTTT.

This clone came up once. The CDR3 here is CASSHRTALLPSQETQYF. CDR3 sequence (DNA): TGTGCCAGCAGTCACAGGACGGCTCTTCTTCCCAGCCAAGAGACCCAGTACTTC. The rearrangement uses TRBV27 and TRBJ2-5; a weak D match, TRBD1 (5 bases). The CDR3 is made up of 18 amino acids. The germline gives CDR1 MNHEY, CDR2 SMNVEV (reference sequence). Trimming shortened V by 5 bases and J by 1 base, and 23 bases separated the two germline ends.

In its sample, this clone was seen once. The rearrangement links TRBV6-5 to TRBJ1-1; 8 nucleotides align to TRBD1. The germline V gene has CDR1 MNHEY and CDR2 SVGAGI. The CDR3 sequence is 16 residues long. J lost 1 base, V lost 4 bases, and 8 bases had no gene match. The CDR3 DNA is TGTGCCAGCAGTTCCCCCCGACAGGGGCCGAACACTGAAGCTTTCTTT. The encoded protein is CASSSPRQGPNTEAFF.

The rearrangement uses TRBV7-2 and TRBJ1-1; the match to TRBD1 covers 8 bases. Germline assignment: CDR1 SGHTA and CDR2 FQGNSA. Trimming removed 4 bases from V and 11 bases from J; junction bases left unmatched: 9. The CDR3 contains 13 residues. CDR3 protein: CASSYPTGAAAFF. The CDR3 DNA follows: TGTGCCAGCAGCTACCCGACAGGGGCAGCGGCTTTCTTT.

This clone was counted a single time. The rearrangement joins TRBV6-2 or TRBV6-3 to TRBJ1-4; D perhaps matches TRBD1 (5 bases). The CDR3 length is 14 residues. Germline V gene sequence: CDR1 MNHEY, CDR2 SVGEGT. V dropped 2 bases and J dropped 8 bases, with 12 bases sitting between them. The CDR3 bases are TGTGCCAGCAGTTACAATTGGGGCGAAGAAAAACTGTTTTTT. This encodes CASSYNWGEEKLFF.

The chain is built from TRBV7-2 and TRBJ1-2, with 7 nucleotides matching TRBD1. From germline, CDR1 is SGHTA and CDR2 FQGNSA. Trimming at V came to 5 bases and at J to 0 bases, leaving 0 bases not matched to a gene. The length of the CDR3 is 13 residues. CDR3 sequence reads: CASSQGANYGYTF. CDR3 bases: TGTGCCAGCAGCCAGGGGGCTAACTATGGCTACACCTTC.

The sample holds a few counts of this clone. The chain combines TRBV30 with TRBJ1-1; D is possibly TRBD1 (5 bases). V dropped 1 base and J dropped 9 bases, with 12 bases sitting between them. This CDR3 region has 12 residues. From germline, CDR1 is GTSNPN and CDR2 SVGIG (reference sequence). In DNA form, the CDR3 reads TGTGCCTGGAGTGGGGCGGGGGATAAAGCTTTCTTT. This sequence encodes CAWSGAGDKAFF.

This sequence joins TRBV7-3 and TRBJ2-2; no firm D call. Deletions cut 6 bases from V and 8 bases from J, with 19 bases between. Germline V gene lookup returns CDR1 SGHTA and CDR2 FQGTGA. CDR3 length equals 15 residues. The CDR3 protein is CASSLLGSITGELFF. The CDR3 nucleotides are TGTGCCAGCAGTTTGCTCGGGTCGATTACAGGGGAGCTGTTTTTT.

This clone was observed once. The V and J genes are TRBV4-3 and TRBJ1-3, with a possible D match to TRBD1 (6 bases). Germline V lookup: CDR1 LGHNA, CDR2 YSLEER. V lost 0 bases and J 3 bases, leaving 15 bases between the germline ends. The CDR3 is made up of 17 amino acids. The CDR3 nucleotides are TGCGCCAGCAGCCAAGATAGGGCCCAGGGGTATGGAAACACCATATATTTT. It specifies CASSQDRAQGYGNTIYF.

The chain combines TRBV15 with TRBJ1-2; no clear D. V was trimmed by 5 bases and J by 8 bases, leaving 21 bases between them. The germline gives CDR1 LNHNV, CDR2 YYDKDF (reference sequence). This CDR3 region has 15 residues. The chain's CDR3 is CATSPKRSYLPGYTF. The CDR3 coding sequence is TGTGCCACCAGCCCAAAGAGGTCCTATCTCCCCGGCTACACCTTC. Full variable domain (missing parts from reference TRBV15 and TRBJ1-2): DAMVIQNPRYQVTQFGKPVTLSCSQTLNHNVMYWYQQKSSQAPKLLFHYYDKDFNNEADTPDNFQSRRPNTSFCFLDIRSPGLGDTAMYLCATSPKRSYLPGYTFGSGTRLTVV.

The chain combines TRBV6-4 with TRBJ1-2; 9 bases are a match to TRBD1. V dropped 6 bases and J dropped 8; count of bases not matched to a gene: 7. This CDR3 contains 13 residues. CDR1 MRHNA and CDR2 SNTAGT come from the germline V gene. CDR3 bases: TGTGCCAGCAGCCCTGGGACAGGGTGGGGCTACACCTTC. Its protein product is CASSPGTGWGYTF.